The 5 T cell receptor beta chains listed next were all sequenced from one sample in a study of radiotherapy plus CTLA-4 blockade in lung cancer listed by TCRdb under 2018. The library was made by the immunoSEQ multiplex PCR assay. TCRdb retrieved this table from immuneACCESS and kept in-frame rearrangements only. Not all clones are present; in checked studies, unresolved V genes account for under half, and no reason is known for the remainder. Within this sample are 70,000 to 95,000 clones, with about 85% of them counted one time only. The ten largest make up about 14% of the sample. This specimen was peripheral blood, taken from a patient treated with radiotherapy plus ipilimumab. Every receptor here comes from a human donor with non-small cell lung cancer that progressed on radiotherapy plus ipilimumab.

The chain recombines TRBV7-2 with TRBJ2-1; 11 bases are a match to TRBD2. The J segment lost 6 bases and the V segment lost 5 bases, leaving 9 bases of the junction unmatched. Germline CDR1 is SGHTA and CDR2 is FQGNSA. This CDR3 region has 16 residues. The CDR3 DNA reads TGTGCCAGCAGCACCATAGCGGGAGGGGTACTCAATGAGCAGTTCTTC. It specifies CASSTIAGGVLNEQFF.

This clone was observed a single time. The rearrangement links TRBV7-8 to TRBJ2-3; D not resolved. The CDR3 loop spans 14 amino acids. Germline assignment: CDR1 SGHVS and CDR2 FQNEAQ. Trimming removed 6 bases at V and 1 base at J, with 11 bases between. The CDR3 region is CASRSAYGTDTQYF. The CDR3 DNA reads TGTGCCAGCAGGAGCGCATATGGCACAGATACGCAGTATTTT.

Comments on this clone: Mismatch with germline at one junction end may stem from a read error. This chain connects TRBV7-7 to TRBJ2-5; 12 bases are a match to TRBD2. Germline values: CDR1 SSHAT, CDR2 FNYEAQ (reference sequence). CDR3 length equals 16 residues. In DNA, the CDR3 is TGTGCTAGCAGCTTAGCGCTAGCGGGAGGGTCTGAGACCCAGTACTTC. It codes for CASSLALAGGSETQYF.

The chain recombines TRBV30 with TRBJ2-2; 7 bases map to TRBD1. Per germline, CDR1 GTSNPN and CDR2 SVGIG (reference sequence). V dropped 4 bases and J dropped 4; count of bases not matched to a gene: 9. The length of the CDR3 is 15 residues. For the CDR3, the DNA is TGTGCCTGGACTCCAAGACAGGGCCCCACCGGGGAGCTGTTTTTT. This codes for CAWTPRQGPTGELFF.

This rearrangement joins TRBV11-3 to TRBJ1-2, with D possibly TRBD1 on 6 matching bases. The length of the CDR3 is 14 residues. Trimming took 5 bases from V and 4 from J, leaving 14 bases between them. From germline, CDR1 is SGHNT and CDR2 YENEEA. CDR3 in DNA: TGTGCCAGCAGCACCAACAGGGTCGGCTATGGCTACACCTTC. This codes for CASSTNRVGYGYTF.